This T cell receptor beta chain was retrieved from a study of T cells in Graves' hyperthyroidism and ophthalmopathy. Study results and caveats: Most expanded thyroid clonotypes above 0.001 also appeared in blood.

It was uncontrolled infection, other autoimmune disease, pregnancy or lactation that excluded patients. Thyroid ultrasound and orbital computed tomography, with clinical symptoms and serum thyroxine and TRAb, informed diagnoses. The authors obtained PBMCs from about 9.5 ml of fresh peripheral blood. Amplified regions were TCR beta CDR3 sequences from RNA transcripts. Carried out on the TCR CDR3, a first-round RT-PCR used the HTBI primer set. One entry per CDR3 protein results from TCRdb running MiXCR on the multiplex PCR reads. The sample yields around 720,000 distinct CDR3 sequences, roughly a third seen once. A word on this clonotype: The antigen is undetermined. This may arise from a read error, as a much more abundant clone is one base away.

This CDR3 spans 15 amino acids. Germline assignment: CDR1 ENHRY and CDR2 SYGVKD. Material: blood. This rearrangement joins TRBV10-3 to TRBJ2-5; TRBD1 or TRBD2 may be the D gene (5 bases each). The TCR originated in a woman aged 40 to 50 with Graves' hyperthyroidism. CDR3 in amino acids: CASRSTWGTQETRYF. The CDR3 bases are TGTGCCAGCAGGTCCACCTGGGGGACCCAAGAGACCCGGTACTTC.